The clone carrying this T cell receptor beta chain has only a few counts. The antigen is undetermined. The CDR3 has 15 residues. The germline CDR1 and CDR2 sequences are KGHDR and SFDVKD. V lost 4 bases and J lost 0, with 9 bases in between. This entry belongs to a study of vaccination and CD4 T cells after COVID-19. Study at large: Recovered-phase convalescent patients showed SARS-CoV-2 positivity by nasal swab PCR; nine or ten were mild, one severe. The authors used overlapping spike peptides from SARS-CoV-2, HCoV-NL63, HCoV-OC43 and HCoV-229E to stimulate cells.

Cultured CD4+ T-cell DNA underwent Oncomine TCR Beta short-read sequencing. Genomic DNA was taken out of cultured CD4+ T cells by extraction. TCRdb used MiXCR to reprocess the PCR reads, holding one entry per CDR3 protein. The sample has under 20,000 distinct CDR3 sequences; 35% to 55% are singletons. Treatment denoted: approximately nine-day PBMC culture with coronavirus spike peptide pools or control peptides (ViraFEST assay). With peptide pools, ViraFEST first expanded antigen-specific T cells and afterwards sequenced their TCRs. The chain combines TRBV24-1 with TRBJ1-5; the D gene is possibly TRBD1 (5 bases). The sample consisted of CD4+ T cells from blood, cultured in vitro, taken after SARS-CoV-2 vaccination. The sequence was collected from a human donor who had recovered from COVID-19. The CDR3: CATSDGGYSNQPQHF. The CDR3 region has the DNA TGTGCCACCAGTGACGGGGGATATAGCAATCAGCCCCAGCATTTT.